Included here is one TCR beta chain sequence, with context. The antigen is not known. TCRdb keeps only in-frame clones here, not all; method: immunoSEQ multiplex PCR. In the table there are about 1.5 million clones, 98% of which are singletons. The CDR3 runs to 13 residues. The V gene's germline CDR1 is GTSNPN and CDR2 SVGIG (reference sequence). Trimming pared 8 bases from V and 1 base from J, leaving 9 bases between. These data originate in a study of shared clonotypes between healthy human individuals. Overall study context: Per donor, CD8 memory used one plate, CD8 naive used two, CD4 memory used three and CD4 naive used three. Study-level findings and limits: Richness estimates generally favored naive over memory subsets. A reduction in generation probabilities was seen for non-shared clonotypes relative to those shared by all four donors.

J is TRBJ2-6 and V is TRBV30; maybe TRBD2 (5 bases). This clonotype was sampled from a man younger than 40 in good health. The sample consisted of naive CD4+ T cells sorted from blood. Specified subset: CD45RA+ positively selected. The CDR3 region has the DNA TGTGCCCTTGGGGAGTCTGGGGCCAACGTCCTGACTTTC. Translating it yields CALGESGANVLTF.